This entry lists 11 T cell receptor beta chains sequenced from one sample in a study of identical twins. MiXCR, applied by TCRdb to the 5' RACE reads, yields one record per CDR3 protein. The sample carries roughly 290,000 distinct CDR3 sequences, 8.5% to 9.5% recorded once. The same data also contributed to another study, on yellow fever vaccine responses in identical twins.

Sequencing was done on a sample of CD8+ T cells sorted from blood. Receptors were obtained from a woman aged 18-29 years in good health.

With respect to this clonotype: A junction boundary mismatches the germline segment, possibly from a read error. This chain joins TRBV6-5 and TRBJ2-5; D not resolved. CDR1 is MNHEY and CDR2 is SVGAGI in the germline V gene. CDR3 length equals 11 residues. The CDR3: CARSFLETQYF. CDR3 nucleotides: TGTGCCAGAAGTTTCCTAGAGACCCAGTACTTC.

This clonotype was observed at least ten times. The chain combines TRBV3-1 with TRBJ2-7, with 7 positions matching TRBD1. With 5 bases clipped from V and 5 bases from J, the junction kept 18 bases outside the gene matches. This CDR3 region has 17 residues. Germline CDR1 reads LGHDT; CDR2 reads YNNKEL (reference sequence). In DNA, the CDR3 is TGTGCCAGCAGCTCAGGCCGATTTGAGGGACAGCCCAACGAGCAGTACTTC. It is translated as CASSSGRFEGQPNEQYF.

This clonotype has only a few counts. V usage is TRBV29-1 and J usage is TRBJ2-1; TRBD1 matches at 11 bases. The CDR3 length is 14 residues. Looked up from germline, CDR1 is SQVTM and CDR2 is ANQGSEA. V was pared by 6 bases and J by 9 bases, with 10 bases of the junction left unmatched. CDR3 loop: CSVKSGTGGGEQFF. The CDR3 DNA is TGCAGCGTCAAATCCGGGACAGGGGGGGGTGAGCAGTTCTTC.

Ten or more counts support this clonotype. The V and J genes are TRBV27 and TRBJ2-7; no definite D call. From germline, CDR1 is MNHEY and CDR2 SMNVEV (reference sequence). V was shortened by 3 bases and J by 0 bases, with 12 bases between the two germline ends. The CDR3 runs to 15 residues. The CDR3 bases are TGTGCCAGCAGTTTTGGCGTACCCAGCTCCTACGAGCAGTACTTC. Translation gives CASSFGVPSSYEQYF.

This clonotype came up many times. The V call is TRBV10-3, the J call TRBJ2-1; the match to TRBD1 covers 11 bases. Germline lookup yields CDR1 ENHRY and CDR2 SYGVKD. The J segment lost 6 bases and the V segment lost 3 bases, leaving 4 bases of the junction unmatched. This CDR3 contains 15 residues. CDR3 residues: CAISDGTGGVNEQFF. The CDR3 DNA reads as TGTGCCATCAGTGATGGGACAGGGGGGGTCAATGAGCAGTTCTTC.

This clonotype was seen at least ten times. The CDR3 here is CALRTFGDNEQFF. CDR3 coding DNA: TGTGCCCTGCGGACCTTCGGAGACAATGAGCAGTTCTTC. The chain uses TRBV2 and TRBJ2-1; D gene uncertain. Germline CDR1 SNHLY, CDR2 FYNNEI. V was pared by 11 bases and J by 5 bases, with 16 bases between. This CDR3 comprises 13 residues.

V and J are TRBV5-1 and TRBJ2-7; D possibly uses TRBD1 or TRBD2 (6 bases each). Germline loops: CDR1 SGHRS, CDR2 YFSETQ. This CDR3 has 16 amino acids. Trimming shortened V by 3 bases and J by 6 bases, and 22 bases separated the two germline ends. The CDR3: CASSYPEGGAVGEQYF. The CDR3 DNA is TGCGCCAGCAGCTACCCGGAGGGGGGCGCGGTTGGCGAGCAGTACTTC.

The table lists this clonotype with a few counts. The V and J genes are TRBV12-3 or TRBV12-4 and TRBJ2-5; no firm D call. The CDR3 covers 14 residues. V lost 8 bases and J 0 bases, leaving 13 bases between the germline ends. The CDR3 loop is CASADGRYQETQYF. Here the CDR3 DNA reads TGTGCCAGCGCCGACGGCAGGTACCAAGAGACCCAGTACTTC.

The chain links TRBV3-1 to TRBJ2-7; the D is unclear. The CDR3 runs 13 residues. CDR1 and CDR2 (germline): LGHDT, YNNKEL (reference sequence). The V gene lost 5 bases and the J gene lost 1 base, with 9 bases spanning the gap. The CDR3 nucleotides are TGTGCCAGCAGCACGGACCAATCCTACGAGCAGTACTTC. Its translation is CASSTDQSYEQYF.

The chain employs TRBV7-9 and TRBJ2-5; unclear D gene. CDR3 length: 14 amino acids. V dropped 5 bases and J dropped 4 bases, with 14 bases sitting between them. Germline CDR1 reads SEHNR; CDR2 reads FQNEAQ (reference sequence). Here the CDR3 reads CASSPRRGPETQYF. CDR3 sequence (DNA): TGTGCCAGCAGCCCCCGTAGAGGACCAGAGACCCAGTACTTC.

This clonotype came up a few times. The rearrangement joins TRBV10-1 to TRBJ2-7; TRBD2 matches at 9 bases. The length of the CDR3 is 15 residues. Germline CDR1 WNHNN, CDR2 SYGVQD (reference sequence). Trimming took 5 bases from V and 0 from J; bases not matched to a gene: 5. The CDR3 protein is CASSPVSGSSYEQYF. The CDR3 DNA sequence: TGCGCCAGCAGTCCCGTTAGCGGGAGCTCCTACGAGCAGTACTTC.